The 28 T cell receptor beta chains below were found in one sample sequenced in a study of vaccination and CD4 T cells after COVID-19. These receptors have no known antigen. An Oncomine TCR Beta short-read assay was used to sequence the DNA from cultured CD4+ T cells. TCRdb recomputed calls from the PCR reads with MiXCR, one row per CDR3 protein. Of fewer than 9,000 distinct CDR3 sequences listed, about 47% are singletons. Specified treatment: approximately nine-day PBMC culture with coronavirus spike peptide pools or control peptides (ViraFEST assay). Sample: CD4+ T cells from blood, cultured in vitro. All receptors come from a human donor who had recovered from COVID-19.

In nucleotides, the CDR3 is TGCAGCGTTCTGATAGCGGGGGGGCCGGAGACCCAGTACTTC. It specifies CSVLIAGGPETQYF. J is TRBJ2-5 and V is TRBV29-1; 11 bases map to TRBD2. The CDR3 extends over 14 amino acids. Germline loops: CDR1 SQVTM, CDR2 ANQGSEA. Unmatched junction bases numbered 7, after V lost 5 bases and J lost 5 bases.

V is TRBV15 and J is TRBJ2-2; D unclear. CDR1 and CDR2 from the germline V gene are LNHNV and YYDKDF (reference sequence). The CDR3 has 13 residues. Trimming cost V 1 base and J 7 bases, with 7 bases left between them. The CDR3 sequence: CATSRASDGELFF. In nucleotides, the CDR3 is TGTGCCACCAGCAGAGCCTCAGACGGGGAGCTGTTTTTT.

This chain links TRBV29-1 with TRBJ1-2, with TRBD1 as a possible D gene (6 bases). The CDR3 has 15 amino acids. CDR1 SQVTM and CDR2 ANQGSEA come from the germline V gene. Between the trimmed V and J ends, which lost 6 bases and 0 bases, there was a span of 17 bases. The CDR3 here is CSVLGGGGANYGYTF. In DNA form, the CDR3 reads TGCAGCGTCCTCGGTGGCGGGGGCGCTAACTATGGCTACACCTTC.

The rearrangement joins TRBV6-1 to TRBJ2-4, with no clear D. Trimming shortened V by 1 base and J by 3 bases, and 7 bases separated the two germline ends. Germline V gives CDR1 MNHNS, CDR2 SASEGT. CDR3 length: 14 residues. This CDR3 is CASSEGQDKNIQYF. In DNA form, the CDR3 reads TGTGCCAGCAGTGAAGGGCAGGACAAAAACATTCAGTACTTC.

V and J are TRBV5-1 and TRBJ1-6, with D possibly being TRBD1 (5 bases). This CDR3 comprises 17 residues. V was clipped by 1 base and J by 8 bases, with 19 bases between them. CDR1 SGHRS and CDR2 YFSETQ come from the germline V gene. For the CDR3, the DNA is TGCGCCAGCAGCTTGAATCGGGGCTCAACTCCGGATTCACCCCTCCACTTT. It specifies CASSLNRGSTPDSPLHF.

The chain recombines TRBV6-1 with TRBJ2-1, with D uncertain. V dropped 10 bases and J dropped 0 bases, with 13 bases sitting between them. From germline, CDR1 is MNHNS and CDR2 SASEGT. The CDR3 covers 14 residues. The CDR3 here is CATASAFSYNEQFF. The CDR3 DNA reads TGTGCCACAGCCTCGGCCTTCTCCTACAATGAGCAGTTCTTC.

In its sample, this clonotype was seen a few times. The CDR3 DNA follows: TGTGCCAGCAGTAGCCAAGACATCAGGGACACTGAAGCTTTCTTT. Translation gives CASSSQDIRDTEAFF. This chain uses TRBV7-8 with TRBJ1-1; a possible D gene is TRBD1 (5 bases). The germline gives CDR1 SGHVS, CDR2 FQNEAQ. V lost 6 bases, J lost 3 bases, and 17 bases lay in between. The CDR3 spans 15 residues.

The chain carries TRBV2 and TRBJ1-1; 8 bases line up with TRBD1. This CDR3 contains 14 residues. J gave up 5 bases and V 3 bases, and 5 bases lay outside the gene matches. Germline loops: CDR1 SNHLY, CDR2 FYNNEI. DNA of the CDR3: TGTGCCAGCAGTGACACCAGGGGGCGAACTGAAGCTTTCTTT. This translates into CASSDTRGRTEAFF. Using reference TRBV2 and TRBJ1-1 for the parts outside the CDR3, the full variable domain is EPEVTQTPSHQVTQMGQEVILRCVPISNHLYFYWYRQILGQKVEFLVSFYNNEISEKSEIFDDQFSVERPDGSNFTLKIRSTKLEDSAMYFCASSDTRGRTEAFFGQGTRLTVV.

This clonotype came up a few times. The chain recombines TRBV20-1 with TRBJ2-1, with 12 bases identical to TRBD2. V was pared by 2 bases and J by 13 bases, with 12 bases of the junction left unmatched. CDR1 and CDR2 (germline): DFQATT, SNEGSKA (reference sequence). The CDR3 is 15 residues long. For the CDR3, the DNA is TGCAGTGCTAGAAGGTGGCTAGCGGGGGGGCCGTCTCAGTTCTTC. Its translation: CSARRWLAGGPSQFF.

The chain is built from TRBV2 and TRBJ2-7; tentatively, D is TRBD2 (6 bases). The germline gives CDR1 SNHLY, CDR2 FYNNEI. The CDR3 length is 11 residues. V was shortened by 3 bases and J by 11 bases, with 11 bases between the two germline ends. The CDR3 here is CASSDAGTKYF. The CDR3 nucleotides are TGTGCCAGCAGTGACGCGGGGACGAAGTACTTC.

The CDR3 spells CASSYRPAGGYQETQYF. CDR3 sequence (DNA): TGTGCCAGCAGTTATCGCCCAGCGGGGGGGTACCAAGAGACCCAGTACTTC. The gene calls are TRBV6-5 and TRBJ2-5; 10 nucleotides line up with TRBD2. The CDR3 is 17 amino acids. The junction had 7 bases not matched to a gene; V was cut back by 3 bases and J by 0 bases. Germline V gene sequence: CDR1 MNHEY, CDR2 SVGAGI.

This clonotype was observed a handful of times. The CDR3 protein is CATSDFPTDGSQETQYF. Written as DNA, the CDR3 is TGTGCCACCAGTGATTTCCCAACGGACGGCAGCCAAGAGACCCAGTACTTC. The rearrangement uses TRBV24-1 and TRBJ2-5; D uncertain. CDR3 length equals 17 residues. V was shortened by 1 base and J by 1 base, with 15 bases between the two germline ends. The germline CDR1 and CDR2 sequences are KGHDR and SFDVKD.

The V and J genes are TRBV4-1 and TRBJ2-5; 8 bases line up with TRBD2. The germline gives CDR1 MGHRA, CDR2 YSYEKL. This CDR3 is built from 15 residues. Germline trimming cut 4 bases from V and 5 bases from J; bases unmatched to any gene: 9. For the CDR3, the DNA is TGCGCCAGCAGCCCCCACAGCGGGGGTCGTGAGACCCAGTACTTC. Amino acid sequence: CASSPHSGGRETQYF.

V usage is TRBV6-1 and J usage is TRBJ2-7; D possibly matches TRBD1 or TRBD2 (5 bases each). The CDR3 runs to 15 residues. Looked up from germline, CDR1 is MNHNS and CDR2 is SASEGT. The V gene lost 4 bases and the J gene lost 0 bases, with 13 bases spanning the gap. CDR3 protein: CASSVGGRGSYEQYF. The CDR3 bases are TGTGCCAGCAGTGTTGGGGGAAGGGGCTCCTACGAGCAGTACTTC.

This clonotype was observed a single time. The chain recombines TRBV4-1 with TRBJ1-2; no reliable D call. Trimming took off 1 base at V and 8 bases at J, with 11 bases between the two ends. In germline, CDR1 is MGHRA, CDR2 YSYEKL. This CDR3 region has 13 residues. CDR3 in amino acids: CASSQAFSGGYTF. CDR3 DNA sequence: TGCGCCAGCAGCCAAGCGTTCTCCGGCGGCTACACCTTC.

The chain links TRBV11-2 to TRBJ1-2, with a weak D call TRBD1 (5 bases). The CDR3 is 12 residues long. The germline V gene encodes CDR1 SGHAT and CDR2 FQNNGV. The V and J ends lost 1 base and 11 bases respectively, with 11 bases between them. Here the CDR3 DNA reads TGTGCCAGCAGCTTAGGAAAAGGGGAATACACCTTC. It is translated as CASSLGKGEYTF.

The V call is TRBV6-1, the J call TRBJ1-5; D not certain. The V end was cut by 8 bases, the J end by 3 bases, with 8 bases between. The CDR3 loop spans 12 amino acids. From germline, CDR1 is MNHNS and CDR2 SASEGT. The CDR3 sequence: CASGVYNQPQHF. CDR3 bases: TGTGCCAGCGGGGTTTACAATCAGCCCCAGCATTTT.

This clonotype is medium-sized (0.01 to 0.1%) in the sample. J is TRBJ1-1 and V is TRBV10-3, with D unclear. Germline V gene lookup returns CDR1 ENHRY and CDR2 SYGVKD. This CDR3 contains 13 residues. V lost 8 bases and J 6 bases, leaving 16 bases between the germline ends. DNA for the CDR3: TGTGCCATCGGAGGGAGCGGGCGCGCTGAAGCTTTCTTT. It translates to CAIGGSGRAEAFF.

This clonotype has only one observation. The gene calls are TRBV2 and TRBJ2-5; 7 bases are shared with TRBD1. The CDR3 runs 13 residues. Unmatched junction bases numbered 4, after V lost 7 bases and J lost 2 bases. Germline V gives CDR1 SNHLY, CDR2 FYNNEI. The CDR3 sequence is CASNRGLQETQYF. The DNA of the CDR3 is TGTGCCAGCAACAGGGGTCTGCAAGAGACCCAGTACTTC.

The chain carries TRBV6-5 and TRBJ2-3, with 8 bases that match TRBD1. The V gene's germline CDR1 is MNHEY and CDR2 SVGAGI. The CDR3 sequence is 15 residues long. V gave up 0 bases and J gave up 6 bases; unmatched junction bases: 5. Here the CDR3 reads CASSYSPTGVDTQYF. DNA of the CDR3: TGTGCCAGCAGTTACTCACCGACAGGGGTTGATACGCAGTATTTT.

V is TRBV7-9 and J is TRBJ2-1; TRBD2 agrees at 13 bases. Losses at the gene ends were 4 bases for V and 4 bases for J; bases not matched to a gene: 7. CDR3 length: 17 residues. Germline V gene sequence: CDR1 SEHNR, CDR2 FQNEAQ (reference sequence). Here the CDR3 reads CASSYGGLAGTYNEQFF. The CDR3 DNA is TGTGCCAGCAGCTACGGGGGACTAGCGGGAACATACAATGAGCAGTTCTTC.

This clonotype showed up just once. The chain has TRBV7-8 and TRBJ2-2; 7 positions agree with TRBD2. CDR1 and CDR2 from the germline V gene are SGHVS and FQNEAQ. J lost 4 bases, V lost 2 bases, and 7 bases had no gene match. The CDR3 contains 16 residues. This CDR3 is CASSLWERGSTGELFF. CDR3 sequence (DNA): TGTGCCAGCAGCTTATGGGAGCGGGGAAGCACCGGGGAGCTGTTTTTT.

The chain carries TRBV20-1 and TRBJ2-5; no firm D call. Germline CDR1 reads DFQATT; CDR2 reads SNEGSKA (reference sequence). This CDR3 comprises 12 residues. Trimming took off 6 bases at V and 5 bases at J, with 13 bases between the two ends. CDR3 DNA: TGCAGTGCCCCATCTGATGGGGAGACCCAGTACTTC. Translating gives CSAPSDGETQYF.

This chain uses TRBV6-1 with TRBJ1-3, with D hard to call. The germline CDR1 and CDR2 sequences are MNHNS and SASEGT. Deletions cut 7 bases from V and 11 bases from J, with 15 bases between. The CDR3 has 12 residues. The CDR3 DNA sequence: TGTGCCAGCACTAACTGGGCAGGCTCCATATATTTT. Residues: CASTNWAGSIYF.

The table lists this clonotype with a count of one. This chain joins TRBV6-1 and TRBJ2-2; D gene uncertain. CDR3 size: 14 residues. Germline values: CDR1 MNHNS, CDR2 SASEGT. V lost 6 bases, J lost 4 bases, and 12 bases lay in between. In DNA, the CDR3 is TGTGCCAGCAGGCCTCCGTCCTTCACCGGGGAGCTGTTTTTT. Protein: CASRPPSFTGELFF.

The chain recombines TRBV5-8 with TRBJ2-1; 10 nucleotides agree with TRBD1. The CDR3 spans 16 residues. Germline CDR1 is SGHTS and CDR2 is YDEGEE. V dropped 4 bases and J dropped 8; count of bases not matched to a gene: 12. In DNA form, the CDR3 reads TGTGCCAGCAGCAGAGGACAGGGGGAAGTTTACGATGAGCAGTTCTTC. It yields the protein CASSRGQGEVYDEQFF.

The rearrangement joins TRBV6-1 to TRBJ1-5; 10 nucleotides match TRBD1. Trimming cost V 5 bases and J 6 bases; bases outside gene matches: 7. This CDR3 spans 15 amino acids. Germline V lookup: CDR1 MNHNS, CDR2 SASEGT. CDR3 nucleotides: TGTGCCAGCAGTACACGGACAGGGGGGGGTCAGCCCCAGCATTTT. Amino acids: CASSTRTGGGQPQHF.

This clonotype was seen only once. This chain uses TRBV6-5 with TRBJ1-1, with 7 positions matching TRBD1. The germline V gene encodes CDR1 MNHEY and CDR2 SVGAGI. The V gene end was trimmed by 3 bases and the J gene end by 4 bases; junction bases not matched to a gene: 5. This CDR3 has 14 residues. The CDR3, as DNA: TGTGCCAGCAGTTATAACAGGGGTGGCACTGAAGCTTTCTTT. This encodes CASSYNRGGTEAFF.